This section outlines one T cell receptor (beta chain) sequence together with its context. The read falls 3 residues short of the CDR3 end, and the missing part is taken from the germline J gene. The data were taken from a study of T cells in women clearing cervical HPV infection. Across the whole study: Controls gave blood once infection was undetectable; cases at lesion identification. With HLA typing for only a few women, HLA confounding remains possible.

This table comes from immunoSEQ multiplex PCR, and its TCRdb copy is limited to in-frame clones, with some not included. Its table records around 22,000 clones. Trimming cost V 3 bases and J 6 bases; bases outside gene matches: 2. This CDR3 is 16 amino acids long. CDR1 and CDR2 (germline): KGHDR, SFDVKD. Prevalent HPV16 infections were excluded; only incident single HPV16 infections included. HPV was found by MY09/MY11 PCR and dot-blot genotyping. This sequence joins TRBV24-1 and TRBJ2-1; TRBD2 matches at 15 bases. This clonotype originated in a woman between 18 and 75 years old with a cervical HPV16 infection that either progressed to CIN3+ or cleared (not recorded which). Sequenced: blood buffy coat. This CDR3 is CATSDPGLAGGNEQFF. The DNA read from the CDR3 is TGTGCCACCAGTGATCCGGGACTAGCGGGAGGCAATGAG.